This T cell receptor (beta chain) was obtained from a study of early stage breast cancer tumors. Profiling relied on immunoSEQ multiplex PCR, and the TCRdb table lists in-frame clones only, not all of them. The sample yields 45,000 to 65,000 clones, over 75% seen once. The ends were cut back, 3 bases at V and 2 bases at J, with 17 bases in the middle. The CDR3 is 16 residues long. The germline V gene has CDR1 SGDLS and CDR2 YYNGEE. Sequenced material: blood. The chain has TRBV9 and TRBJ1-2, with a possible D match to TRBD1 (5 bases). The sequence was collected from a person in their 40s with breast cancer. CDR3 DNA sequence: TGTGCCAGCAGCGCAGGGACTCCTCAGGGAAACTATGGCTACACCTTC. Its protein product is CASSAGTPQGNYGYTF.